This T cell receptor beta chain is drawn from a study of shared T cell receptors in the human thymus. The table came from immunoSEQ multiplex PCR; TCRdb's copy has only in-frame clones and leaves some out. The repertoire includes under 450,000 clones, roughly 94% of them detected once, and approximately 0.018% sits in the top ten. The V gene lost 4 bases and the J gene lost 7 bases, with 23 bases spanning the gap. The V gene's germline CDR1 is MNHEY and CDR2 SMNVEV (reference sequence). This CDR3 region has 17 residues. The receptor's source is a human donor. The chain joins TRBV27 to TRBJ1-5, with D maybe TRBD1 (5 bases). The sequenced sample was thymocytes. CDR3 amino acids: CASSSFHPRDAVQPQHF. The CDR3 nucleotides read TGTGCCAGCAGTTCCTTCCACCCTCGGGACGCCGTCCAGCCCCAGCATTTT.